These 29 T cell receptor beta chains originate from one sample sequenced in a study of cytomegalovirus exposure and HLA in healthy donors. Primers included in the PCR were 60 Vbeta and 13 Jbeta primers. Profiled with immunoSEQ multiplex PCR; TCRdb holds only in-frame clones, not every one. The sample shows under 200,000 clones, approximately 75% of them seen only once. Specimen: PBMCs. These receptors all stem from a man aged 30 to 39 in good health and CMV-seropositive.

The CDR3 DNA sequence: TGCGCCAGCAGCTTGCGGGGGGGCCTGTACAATGAGCAGTTCTTC. This encodes CASSLRGGLYNEQFF. The chain carries TRBV5-1 and TRBJ2-1; 8 bases line up with TRBD2. The CDR3 runs to 15 residues. CDR1 SGHRS and CDR2 YFSETQ come from the germline V gene. V lost 1 base and J lost 4; bases outside the gene matches: 4.

The chain combines TRBV6-4 with TRBJ2-6; 8 bases line up with TRBD1. Germline assignment: CDR1 MRHNA and CDR2 SNTAGT. This CDR3 comprises 19 residues. J lost 1 base, V lost 9 bases, and 17 bases had no gene match. The CDR3 nucleotides are TGTGCCAGGCGAAGATATGTATGGACAGGGATATCTGGGGCCAACGTCCTGACTTTC. Its translation: CARRRYVWTGISGANVLTF.

This chain joins TRBV28 and TRBJ2-7; 9 nucleotides match TRBD1. This CDR3 has 15 amino acids. V was pared by 5 bases and J by 6 bases, with 11 bases of the junction left unmatched. Germline V gene lookup returns CDR1 MDHEN and CDR2 SYDVKM. This CDR3 is CASSVRGQGVGEQYF. As DNA, the CDR3 is TGTGCCAGCAGTGTCCGGGGACAGGGTGTTGGCGAGCAGTACTTC.

The chain employs TRBV25-1 and TRBJ2-7; no reliable D call. CDR3 length equals 10 residues. V dropped 6 bases and J dropped 5 bases, with 5 bases sitting between them. Germline lookup yields CDR1 MGHDK and CDR2 SYGVNS. The CDR3 spells CASSFDEQYF. The CDR3 DNA sequence: TGTGCCAGCAGCTTCGACGAGCAGTACTTC.

V and J are TRBV7-7 and TRBJ2-3; tentative D call: TRBD2 (6 bases). Germline CDR1 reads SSHAT; CDR2 reads FNYEAQ (reference sequence). The V end was cut by 9 bases, the J end by 4 bases, with 14 bases between. The CDR3 contains 13 residues. The CDR3 protein is CARRRGVSDTQYF. As DNA, the CDR3 is TGTGCCAGACGGAGGGGAGTCTCAGATACGCAGTATTTT.

CDR3 amino acids: CAWTRAGDEQYF. The CDR3 coding sequence is TGTGCCTGGACCCGAGCGGGGGACGAGCAGTACTTC. The V and J genes are TRBV30 and TRBJ2-5; 8 positions match TRBD2. Matching the DNA end better, TRBJ2-7 makes the J call doubtful. Germline V lookup: CDR1 GTSNPN, CDR2 SVGIG (reference sequence). The CDR3 contains 12 residues.

The chain has TRBV6-6 and TRBJ1-1, with a possible D match to TRBD1 (5 bases). Trimming left V 5 bases short and J 1 base short, with 14 bases between. The CDR3 has 15 amino acids. Germline CDR1 and CDR2: MNHNY and SVGAGI (reference sequence). The DNA for the CDR3 is TGTGCCAGCAGTCAAGGTGGGGCCCAGAACACTGAAGCTTTCTTT. This gives the protein CASSQGGAQNTEAFF.

The chain recombines TRBV28 with TRBJ1-6, with D tentatively TRBD1 (5 bases). The germline gives CDR1 MDHEN, CDR2 SYDVKM. V was clipped by 9 bases and J by 6 bases, with 12 bases between them. CDR3 length equals 13 residues. Written as DNA, the CDR3 is TGTGCCAGTAGGCAGGGTTTTAATTCACCCCTCCACTTT. Translating gives CASRQGFNSPLHF.

The genes are TRBV4-1 and TRBJ2-7; 7 bases map to TRBD1. Trimming removed 2 bases from V and 2 bases from J; junction bases left unmatched: 6. Germline V lookup: CDR1 MGHRA, CDR2 YSYEKL. The length of the CDR3 is 15 residues. In DNA, the CDR3 is TGCGCCAGCAGCCAAACAGGGGCGGAACCCTACGAGCAGTACTTC. Its protein product is CASSQTGAEPYEQYF.

This chain links TRBV18 with TRBJ2-1; 10 bases are shared with TRBD1. V trimming: 2 bases; J trimming: 4 bases; junction bases outside the gene matches: 2. The CDR3 length is 15 residues. CDR1 is KGHSH and CDR2 is LQKENI in the germline V gene. The CDR3 DNA is TGTGCCAGCTCACCAAGGGACAGGGGTTACAATGAGCAGTTCTTC. It yields the protein CASSPRDRGYNEQFF. Full variable domain (missing parts from reference TRBV18 and TRBJ2-1): NAGVMQNPRHLVRRRGQEARLRCSPMKGHSHVYWYRQLPEEGLKFMVYLQKENIIDESGMPKERFSAEFPKEGPSILRIQQVVRGDSAAYFCASSPRDRGYNEQFFGPGTRLTVL.

This clone was seen a few times. This chain links TRBV6-1 with TRBJ1-2, with 9 bases that match TRBD1. Germline CDR1 and CDR2: MNHNS and SASEGT. The CDR3 sequence is 13 residues long. After removal of 1 base from V and 8 bases from J, the junction contained 2 bases not matched to a gene. CDR3 in DNA: TGTGCCAGCAGTGAAGACAGGGGGCTCGGCTACACCTTC. Translation gives CASSEDRGLGYTF.

The V gene is TRBV5-1, the J gene TRBJ2-2; tentative D call: TRBD2 (6 bases). CDR1 and CDR2 from the germline V gene are SGHRS and YFSETQ. This CDR3 has 16 residues. V lost 4 bases, J lost 3 bases, and 16 bases lay in between. This CDR3 reads CASSPRGSGYTGELFF. The CDR3 region has the DNA TGCGCCAGCAGCCCACGGGGTAGCGGTTACACCGGGGAGCTGTTTTTT.

The CDR3 protein is CASSLTEDNEQFF. CDR3 coding DNA: TGTGCCAGCAGCTTAACCGAGGATAATGAGCAGTTCTTC. The chain uses TRBV7-3 and TRBJ2-1, with D unresolved. V lost 0 bases and J 7 bases, leaving 7 bases between the germline ends. This CDR3 comprises 13 residues. The V gene's germline CDR1 is SGHTA and CDR2 FQGTGA.

The rearrangement links TRBV5-1 to TRBJ2-7; 9 nucleotides align to TRBD1. The V and J ends lost 0 bases and 6 bases, in that order; junction bases with no gene match: 13. CDR3 length: 17 amino acids. CDR1 is SGHRS and CDR2 is YFSETQ in the germline V gene. CDR3 in amino acids: CASSLDRGRFLLGEQYF. The CDR3 nucleotides are TGCGCCAGCAGCTTGGACAGGGGGCGCTTTCTGTTGGGCGAGCAGTACTTC.

This chain connects TRBV7-2 to TRBJ1-4, with 7 bases fitting TRBD1. V was pared by 6 bases and J by 13 bases, with 11 bases of the junction left unmatched. The CDR3 totals 13 residues. Germline V gene sequence: CDR1 SGHTA, CDR2 FQGNSA. CDR3 loop: CASSPRDSIILFF. DNA of the CDR3: TGTGCCAGCAGTCCCCGGGACAGTATTATACTGTTTTTT. The full variable domain, in which reference TRBV7-2 and TRBJ1-4 provide the parts outside the CDR3, is GAGVSQSPSNKVTEKGKDVELRCDPISGHTALYWYRQSLGQGLEFLIYFQGNSAPDKSGLPSDRFSAERTGGSVSTLTIQRTQQEDSAVYLCASSPRDSIILFFGSGTQLSVL.

This clone showed up just a few times. Other DNA sequences in the same sample also yield this CDR3. This chain uses TRBV28 with TRBJ2-7; 16 bases line up with TRBD2. The CDR3 contains 16 residues. J lost 2 bases, V lost 5 bases, and 3 bases had no gene match. Germline assignment: CDR1 MDHEN and CDR2 SYDVKM. The CDR3 sequence: CASSPGTSGGAYEQYF. DNA for the CDR3: TGTGCCAGCAGTCCCGGGACTAGCGGGGGGGCCTACGAGCAGTACTTC. Using reference TRBV28 and TRBJ2-7 for the parts outside the CDR3, the full variable domain is DVKVTQSSRYLVKRTGEKVFLECVQDMDHENMFWYRQDPGLGLRLIYFSYDVKMKEKGDIPEGYSVSREKKERFSLILESASTNQTSMYLCASSPGTSGGAYEQYFGPGTRLTVT.

The chain joins TRBV6-1 to TRBJ1-2; D gene uncertain. This CDR3 has 10 amino acids. The V gene's germline CDR1 is MNHNS and CDR2 SASEGT. With 6 bases removed from V and 7 bases from J, the gap between germline ends came to 6 bases. The CDR3 DNA reads TGTGCCAGCAGAGAGGGTGGCTACACCTTC. This codes for CASREGGYTF.

This chain joins TRBV15 and TRBJ2-1; D is perhaps TRBD2 (6 bases). The length of the CDR3 is 15 residues. The germline gives CDR1 LNHNV, CDR2 YYDKDF (reference sequence). Trimming removed 0 bases at V and 8 bases at J, with 14 bases between. CDR3 amino acids: CATSREEGSGYEQFF. DNA for the CDR3: TGTGCCACCAGCAGAGAAGAGGGTAGCGGCTATGAGCAGTTCTTC.

This clone was counted only a few times. The V gene is TRBV14, the J gene TRBJ1-2, with a weak D call TRBD1 (5 bases). The CDR3 extends over 15 amino acids. CDR1 is SGHDN, CDR2 FVKESK, per germline. V dropped 1 base and J dropped 6 bases, with 15 bases sitting between them. The CDR3, as DNA: TGTGCCAGCAGCCAAGTGGACACCAATATAGATGGCTACACCTTC. Residues: CASSQVDTNIDGYTF.

The chain links TRBV11-2 to TRBJ2-3, with 7 nucleotides matching TRBD2. This CDR3 contains 15 residues. CDR1 SGHAT and CDR2 FQNNGV come from the germline V gene. Trimming at V came to 2 bases and at J to 3 bases, leaving 5 bases not matched to a gene. DNA of the CDR3: TGTGCCAGCAGCTTATGGGGGGAGGGAACAGATACGCAGTATTTT. Its protein is CASSLWGEGTDTQYF.

The chain couples TRBV14 to TRBJ2-7; the D gene is possibly TRBD1 (6 bases). V shed 0 bases and J shed 3 bases, with 18 bases lying between them. The CDR3 contains 17 residues. Looked up from germline, CDR1 is SGHDN and CDR2 is FVKESK. CDR3 sequence reads: CASSQDFDQGPFYEQYF. CDR3 in DNA: TGTGCCAGCAGCCAAGATTTTGATCAGGGGCCCTTCTACGAGCAGTACTTC.

The chain joins TRBV27 to TRBJ2-7, with 7 bases that match TRBD2. After removal of 6 bases from V and 2 bases from J, the junction contained 7 bases not matched to a gene. Germline CDR1 and CDR2: MNHEY and SMNVEV (reference sequence). CDR3 length: 14 residues. CDR3 sequence: CASSPRGETYEQYF. CDR3 nucleotides: TGTGCCAGCAGCCCCCGGGGGGAAACCTACGAGCAGTACTTC.

The V call is TRBV11-2, the J call TRBJ2-7; no clear D gene. Germline V gives CDR1 SGHAT, CDR2 FQNNGV. V was shortened by 6 bases and J by 2 bases, with 11 bases between the two germline ends. The CDR3 is 13 residues long. The CDR3 DNA reads TGTGCCAGCAGTTCAGTTGATCCCTACGAGCAGTACTTC. Translating gives CASSSVDPYEQYF. Complete variable domain (other parts from reference TRBV11-2 and TRBJ2-7): EAGVAQSPRYKIIEKRQSVAFWCNPISGHATLYWYQQILGQGPKLLIQFQNNGVVDDSQLPKDRFSAERLKGVDSTLKIQPAKLEDSAVYLCASSSVDPYEQYFGPGTRLTVT.

The V call is TRBV7-8, the J call TRBJ2-7; 8 positions match TRBD1. The CDR3 has 14 residues. The V segment lost 3 bases and the J segment 4 bases; nucleotides outside the gene matches: 5. Germline CDR1 is SGHVS and CDR2 is FQNEAQ. CDR3 sequence reads: CASSFGTGSYEQYF. In DNA form, the CDR3 reads TGTGCCAGCAGCTTTGGGACAGGATCTTACGAGCAGTACTTC.

The chain joins TRBV27 to TRBJ2-7; a weak D match, TRBD1 (5 bases). CDR1 is MNHEY, CDR2 SMNVEV, per germline (reference sequence). CDR3 size: 11 residues. V dropped 4 bases and J dropped 4 bases, with 5 bases sitting between them. The CDR3 region is CASSYRYEQYF. The DNA for the CDR3 is TGTGCCAGCAGTTACAGGTACGAGCAGTACTTC.

V gene TRBV28 combines with J gene TRBJ2-7; 9 nucleotides line up with TRBD1. This CDR3 comprises 13 residues. Trimming took 5 bases from V and 5 from J; bases not matched to a gene: 4. The germline gives CDR1 MDHEN, CDR2 SYDVKM. CDR3 in amino acids: CASSHRGLNEQYF. The CDR3 DNA follows: TGTGCCAGCAGTCACAGGGGGCTCAACGAGCAGTACTTC. Based on the CDR3 plus reference TRBV28 and TRBJ2-7, the full variable domain is DVKVTQSSRYLVKRTGEKVFLECVQDMDHENMFWYRQDPGLGLRLIYFSYDVKMKEKGDIPEGYSVSREKKERFSLILESASTNQTSMYLCASSHRGLNEQYFGPGTRLTVT.

The V gene is TRBV4-1, the J gene TRBJ2-7, with a tentative D call TRBD1 (6 bases). CDR1 and CDR2 (germline): MGHRA, YSYEKL. V gave up 0 bases and J gave up 4 bases, with 13 bases separating them. CDR3 length: 15 amino acids. The DNA of the CDR3 is TGCGCCAGCAGCCAAGAGTCAGGGACATATTACGAGCAGTACTTC. Translated, it gives CASSQESGTYYEQYF.

V usage is TRBV11-2 and J usage is TRBJ2-5; D is ambiguous. The V end was cut by 1 base, the J end by 5 bases, with 8 bases between. Germline CDR1 and CDR2: SGHAT and FQNNGV. The CDR3 has 13 residues. In DNA, the CDR3 is TGTGCCAGCAGCTTAGGAGCAGCGGAGACCCAGTACTTC. Amino acids: CASSLGAAETQYF.

The chain employs TRBV6-6 and TRBJ1-5; 10 nucleotides agree with TRBD1. The V gene's germline CDR1 is MNHNY and CDR2 SVGAGI (reference sequence). J was trimmed by 0 bases and V by 3 bases; bases with no gene match: 2. This CDR3 is 16 amino acids long. CDR3 nucleotides: TGTGCCAGCAGTTATGGGACAGGGGCTAGCAATCAGCCCCAGCATTTT. It translates to CASSYGTGASNQPQHF.